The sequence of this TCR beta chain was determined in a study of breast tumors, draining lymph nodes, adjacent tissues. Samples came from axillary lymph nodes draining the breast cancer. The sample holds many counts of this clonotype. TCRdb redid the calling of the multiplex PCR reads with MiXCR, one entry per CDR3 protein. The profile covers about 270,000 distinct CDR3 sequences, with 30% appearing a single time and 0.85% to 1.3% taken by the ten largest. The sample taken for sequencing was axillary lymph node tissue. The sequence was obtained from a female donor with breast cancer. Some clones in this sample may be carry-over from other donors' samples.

The CDR3 nucleotides read TGTGCCAGCAGCGTCCTTGGTGAAAAACTGTTTTTT. It codes for CASSVLGEKLFF. This chain uses TRBV11-2 with TRBJ1-4; D is undetermined. Germline-derived CDR1 and CDR2 are SGHAT and FQNNGV. The V and J ends lost 5 bases and 7 bases respectively, with 8 bases between them. The CDR3 has 12 residues.